The next 31 T cell receptor beta chains were all read from a single sample in a study of OX40 agonist ivuxolimab in advanced cancers. Sequencing used immunoSEQ multiplex PCR; TCRdb keeps in-frame clones, though not all of them. The sample lists 42,000 or so clones; 82% were seen once. Specimen: CD4+ or CD8+ T cells sorted from blood, collected in a trial of the OX40 agonist ivuxolimab. The receptors originated from an adult with an advanced solid tumor such as melanoma, head and neck, liver or kidney cancer.

This chain connects TRBV5-1 to TRBJ2-3; 8 bases align to TRBD2. Germline CDR1 reads SGHRS; CDR2 reads YFSETQ. With 1 base clipped from V and 0 bases from J, the junction kept 10 bases outside the gene matches. The CDR3 is 18 amino acids. This CDR3 reads CASSLWATSDHSTDTQYF. The CDR3 nucleotides read TGCGCCAGCAGCTTGTGGGCGACTAGCGATCATAGCACAGATACGCAGTATTTT.

The rearrangement links TRBV9 to TRBJ2-3, with 10 bases identical to TRBD2. CDR3 length: 20 amino acids. V was pared by 0 bases and J by 0 bases, with 13 bases of the junction left unmatched. The V gene's germline CDR1 is SGDLS and CDR2 YYNGEE. The CDR3 region is CASSVDGLAGALPSTDTQYF. For the CDR3, the DNA is TGTGCCAGCAGCGTAGACGGGCTAGCGGGGGCGCTACCCAGCACAGATACGCAGTATTTT.

The gene calls are TRBV7-2 and TRBJ2-1; D remains unclear. V was clipped by 1 base and J by 9 bases, with 10 bases between them. The CDR3 consists of 13 residues. Germline CDR1 and CDR2: SGHTA and FQGNSA. CDR3 residues: CASSLELSSEQFF. CDR3 DNA: TGTGCCAGCAGCTTAGAGTTGTCCTCTGAGCAGTTCTTC. Using reference TRBV7-2 and TRBJ2-1 for the parts outside the CDR3, the full variable domain is GAGVSQSPSNKVTEKGKDVELRCDPISGHTALYWYRQSLGQGLEFLIYFQGNSAPDKSGLPSDRFSAERTGGSVSTLTIQRTQQEDSAVYLCASSLELSSEQFFGPGTRLTVL.

Worth noting for this clone: Mismatch with germline at one junction end may stem from a read error. V gene TRBV27 combines with J gene TRBJ2-3; TRBD2 matches at 12 bases. The CDR3 spans 15 residues. Germline CDR1 MNHEY, CDR2 SMNVEV (reference sequence). CDR3 coding DNA: TGTGCCAGCAGCTCACTAGCGGGAGGAGCAGATATGCAGTATTTT. Translation: CASSSLAGGADMQYF.

The chain has TRBV10-3 and TRBJ1-2, with 7 positions matching TRBD1. This CDR3 region has 13 residues. Germline V gene sequence: CDR1 ENHRY, CDR2 SYGVKD. V was clipped by 10 bases and J by 2 bases; unmatched bases: 7. The CDR3 DNA is TGTGCCACTCTAGACAGGGACAACTATGGCTACACCTTC. Translated: CATLDRDNYGYTF.

With regard to this clone: The identical CDR3 is also encoded by other nucleotide sequences in the sample. The V and J genes are TRBV11-2 and TRBJ2-7; D possibly uses TRBD1 or TRBD2 (6 bases each). Germline CDR1 and CDR2: SGHAT and FQNNGV. The CDR3 consists of 13 residues. The germline V and J ends were trimmed by 3 bases and 2 bases, with 8 bases remaining between them. The CDR3 DNA sequence: TGTGCCAGCAGCTTGGGGGGCACCTACGAGCAGTACTTC. Protein sequence: CASSLGGTYEQYF.

This chain joins TRBV18 and TRBJ2-7, with D uncertain. Looked up from germline, CDR1 is KGHSH and CDR2 is LQKENI. V was pared by 0 bases and J by 6 bases, with 9 bases between. The CDR3 consists of 13 residues. CDR3 protein: CASSPPGLSEQYF. Written as DNA, the CDR3 is TGTGCCAGCTCACCACCGGGTTTGAGCGAGCAGTACTTC.

This clone has only a few counts. This chain joins TRBV28 and TRBJ2-7, with a tentative D call TRBD2 (6 bases). Deletions cut 6 bases from V and 7 bases from J, with 10 bases between. Germline V gene data show CDR1 as MDHEN and CDR2 as SYDVKM. The CDR3 is 11 residues long. The CDR3 loop is CASSVRGEQYF. For the CDR3, the DNA is TGTGCCAGCAGCGTCCGGGGGGAGCAGTACTTC.

The chain is built from TRBV28 and TRBJ1-1; 9 nucleotides match TRBD1. Germline assignment: CDR1 MDHEN and CDR2 SYDVKM. The CDR3 spans 14 residues. V lost 6 bases, J lost 1 base, and 3 bases stayed unmatched. CDR3 DNA: TGTGCCAGCAGCGGACAGGGGACGAACACTGAAGCTTTCTTT. Translating gives CASSGQGTNTEAFF. The full variable domain, in which reference TRBV28 and TRBJ1-1 provide the parts outside the CDR3, is DVKVTQSSRYLVKRTGEKVFLECVQDMDHENMFWYRQDPGLGLRLIYFSYDVKMKEKGDIPEGYSVSREKKERFSLILESASTNQTSMYLCASSGQGTNTEAFFGQGTRLTVV.

This clone has a single count. The V call is TRBV4-1, the J call TRBJ1-1; the match to TRBD1 covers 7 bases. The CDR3 has 16 residues. Germline CDR1 MGHRA, CDR2 YSYEKL. V lost 1 base, J lost 0 bases, and 5 bases stayed unmatched. CDR3: CASSQGAGGMNTEAFF. The CDR3, as DNA: TGCGCCAGCAGCCAAGGGGCAGGGGGAATGAACACTGAAGCTTTCTTT.

This chain uses TRBV4-3 with TRBJ2-3; 10 bases fit TRBD2. CDR3 size: 17 residues. V gave up 1 base and J gave up 3 bases; unmatched junction bases: 7. Per germline, CDR1 LGHNA and CDR2 YSLEER. In nucleotides, the CDR3 is TGCGCCAGCAGCCAAGCCCCATCTAGCGGGAGAACAGATACGCAGTATTTT. It is translated as CASSQAPSSGRTDTQYF.

The rearrangement uses TRBV7-8 and TRBJ2-2; D might be TRBD1 (6 bases). The CDR3 contains 17 residues. Trimming took off 0 bases at V and 3 bases at J, with 14 bases between the two ends. CDR1 is SGHVS and CDR2 is FQNEAQ in the germline V gene. This chain's CDR3 is CASSLAGGAGDTGELFF. The CDR3 bases are TGTGCCAGCAGCTTAGCGGGTGGGGCAGGGGACACCGGGGAGCTGTTTTTT.

The chain carries TRBV7-2 and TRBJ2-7, with a possible D match to TRBD1 (5 bases). There are 13 residues in the CDR3. Trimming cost V 11 bases and J 1 base, with 15 bases left between them. CDR1 SGHTA and CDR2 FQGNSA come from the germline V gene. DNA of the CDR3: TGTGCCGGGGTCCGGGCAGGGTCCTACGAGCAGTACTTC. Translating gives CAGVRAGSYEQYF.

V is TRBV7-2 and J is TRBJ1-1; perhaps TRBD1 as D (6 bases). CDR1 is SGHTA and CDR2 is FQGNSA in the germline V gene. The CDR3 contains 16 residues. Trimming took 3 bases from V and 0 from J, leaving 14 bases between them. The CDR3 is CASSFHVGGLNTEAFF. In DNA, the CDR3 is TGTGCCAGCAGCTTTCATGTTGGGGGGCTGAACACTGAAGCTTTCTTT.

The chain links TRBV7-3 to TRBJ2-2, with D possibly TRBD1 on 5 matching bases. Germline CDR1 and CDR2: SGHTA and FQGTGA. CDR3 length equals 13 residues. Trimming removed 4 bases at V and 7 bases at J, with 10 bases between. CDR3 loop: CASSWPGLGELFF. The CDR3 DNA is TGTGCCAGCAGCTGGCCAGGGCTCGGGGAGCTGTTTTTT. The full variable domain, completed using reference TRBV7-3 and TRBJ2-2, is GAGVSQTPSNKVTEKGKYVELRCDPISGHTALYWYRQSLGQGPEFLIYFQGTGAADDSGLPNDRFFAVRPEGSVSTLKIQRTERGDSAVYLCASSWPGLGELFFGEGSRLTVL.

The chain uses TRBV10-3 and TRBJ1-1; D is unresolved. V was pared by 5 bases and J by 4 bases, with 17 bases between. Germline CDR1 and CDR2: ENHRY and SYGVKD. The CDR3 runs 15 residues. The CDR3 sequence is CAISFPGRSTTEAFF. The CDR3, as DNA: TGTGCCATCAGTTTCCCCGGACGGTCGACCACTGAAGCTTTCTTT.

The chain carries TRBV19 and TRBJ2-7, with a weak D call TRBD2 (5 bases). Germline values: CDR1 LNHDA, CDR2 SQIVND (reference sequence). The CDR3 is 14 residues long. V gave up 3 bases and J gave up 3 bases, with 12 bases separating them. The CDR3 coding sequence is TGTGCCAGTAGTATTGGAGGACTTTACTACGAGCAGTACTTC. Amino acids: CASSIGGLYYEQYF. The full variable domain, rest sourced from reference TRBV19 and TRBJ2-7, is DGGITQSPKYLFRKEGQNVTLSCEQNLNHDAMYWYRQDPGQGLRLIYYSQIVNDFQKGDIAEGYSVSREKKESFPLTVTSAQKNPTAFYLCASSIGGLYYEQYFGPGTRLTVT.

A few counts support this clone. The V call is TRBV4-1, the J call TRBJ2-1, with 7 bases lining up with TRBD1. The CDR3 totals 14 residues. Trimming at V came to 10 bases and at J to 3 bases, leaving 9 bases not matched to a gene. The V gene's germline CDR1 is MGHRA and CDR2 YSYEKL. In DNA, the CDR3 is TGCGCCACTACAGACAGGGTAAACTACAATGAGCAGTTCTTC. It translates to CATTDRVNYNEQFF.

The J gene is TRBJ2-3, the V gene TRBV27; 7 bases map to TRBD1. The CDR3 extends over 15 amino acids. Germline lookup yields CDR1 MNHEY and CDR2 SMNVEV (reference sequence). Trimming removed 2 bases from V and 5 bases from J; junction bases left unmatched: 7. The CDR3 DNA sequence: TGTGCCAGCAGTTTACAGACAGGGATTCGAGATACGCAGTATTTT. Encoded protein: CASSLQTGIRDTQYF.

J is TRBJ2-6 and V is TRBV7-3; either TRBD1 or TRBD2 may fit D (5 bases each). Per the germline V gene, CDR1 is SGHTA and CDR2 is FQGTGA. Trimming took off 5 bases at V and 2 bases at J, with 16 bases between the two ends. CDR3 length: 17 amino acids. CDR3 in DNA: TGTGCCAGCAGCGTCAGGGTAGCGATCGCTGGGGCCAACGTCCTGACTTTC. Amino acid sequence: CASSVRVAIAGANVLTF.

V is TRBV4-3 and J is TRBJ1-6, with D unresolved. The V end lost 4 bases, the J end lost 9 bases, and 13 bases lay between the germline ends. CDR1 and CDR2 (germline): LGHNA, YSLEER. This CDR3 has 14 amino acids. DNA of the CDR3: TGCGCCAGCAGCCTGTACGGAGAGGGTTCACCCCTCCACTTT. It yields the protein CASSLYGEGSPLHF.

This clone was observed once. The CDR3 nucleotides read TGTGCCAGCAGCGTTGGGACCGATCGTCTCTCTGGAAACACCATATATTTT. Translation gives CASSVGTDRLSGNTIYF. This chain uses TRBV9 with TRBJ1-3; TRBD1 is a possible D gene (5 bases). Trimming removed 2 bases from V and 0 bases from J, with 15 bases in between. Per germline, CDR1 SGDLS and CDR2 YYNGEE. This CDR3 is 17 amino acids long.

The chain uses TRBV27 and TRBJ1-6, with no clear D. The V gene lost 3 bases and the J gene lost 15 bases, with 15 bases spanning the gap. This CDR3 has 13 amino acids. CDR1 MNHEY and CDR2 SMNVEV come from the germline V gene (reference sequence). CDR3 residues: CASSLGTRLLLHF. The DNA of the CDR3 is TGTGCCAGCAGTTTGGGCACTCGGTTGCTCCTCCACTTT.

In DNA, the CDR3 is TGTGCCATCAGTGAGTCGCCGGGACAGTCCTCCTCTGGAAACACCATATATTTT. Its protein product is CAISESPGQSSSGNTIYF. The chain recombines TRBV10-3 with TRBJ1-3, with 7 nucleotides matching TRBD1. Germline V gene sequence: CDR1 ENHRY, CDR2 SYGVKD. Unmatched junction bases numbered 8, after V lost 0 bases and J lost 0 bases. This CDR3 comprises 18 residues.

The DNA of the CDR3 is TGCAGCATTAGGACAGGGTCGGATTACGAGCAGTACTTC. Translation gives CSIRTGSDYEQYF. The rearrangement links TRBV29-1 to TRBJ2-7; 8 bases line up with TRBD1. The CDR3 totals 13 residues. From germline, CDR1 is SQVTM and CDR2 ANQGSEA. V shed 8 bases and J 4 bases; nucleotides not matched to a gene: 10.

This rearrangement joins TRBV27 to TRBJ2-2; D gene ambiguous. Between the trimmed V and J ends, which lost 3 bases and 3 bases, there was a span of 14 bases. CDR1 and CDR2 from the germline V gene are MNHEY and SMNVEV (reference sequence). CDR3 length: 16 residues. The CDR3 DNA reads TGTGCCAGCAGTTTGGGTCCGGACGCTTACACCGGGGAGCTGTTTTTT. Translated, it gives CASSLGPDAYTGELFF.

The CDR3 sequence is CASSDGTSYNEQFF. CDR3 coding DNA: TGTGCCAGCAGCGACGGGACTAGCTACAATGAGCAGTTCTTC. J is TRBJ2-1 and V is TRBV9; 8 bases agree with TRBD2. CDR1 and CDR2 from the germline V gene are SGDLS and YYNGEE. The CDR3 has 14 residues. The V gene end was trimmed by 3 bases and the J gene end by 3 bases; junction bases not matched to a gene: 2. The full variable domain, in which reference TRBV9 and TRBJ2-1 provide the parts outside the CDR3, is DSGVTQTPKHLITATGQRVTLRCSPRSGDLSVYWYQQSLDQGLQFLIQYYNGEERAKGNILERFSAQQFPDLHSELNLSSLELGDSALYFCASSDGTSYNEQFFGPGTRLTVL.

In DNA, the CDR3 is TGTGCCAGCAGCGTAGCGGGAGGGGGCGGACAAGAGACCCAGTACTTC. Translating it yields CASSVAGGGGQETQYF. V is TRBV9 and J is TRBJ2-5; tentative D call: TRBD2 (8 bases). The CDR3 is 16 amino acids. Germline CDR1 reads SGDLS; CDR2 reads YYNGEE. With 0 bases removed from V and 2 bases from J, the gap between germline ends came to 14 bases.

This chain connects TRBV9 to TRBJ2-2; D is unresolved. The length of the CDR3 is 13 residues. Trimming removed 0 bases at V and 4 bases at J, with 4 bases between. Looked up from germline, CDR1 is SGDLS and CDR2 is YYNGEE. CDR3: CASSVGTTGELFF. In DNA, the CDR3 is TGTGCCAGCAGCGTAGGCACCACCGGGGAGCTGTTTTTT.

V gene TRBV18 combines with J gene TRBJ2-7, with D possibly being TRBD2 (5 bases). The CDR3 sequence is 13 residues long. Per the germline V gene, CDR1 is KGHSH and CDR2 is LQKENI. The V gene lost 5 bases and the J gene lost 2 bases, with 10 bases spanning the gap. In DNA, the CDR3 is TGTGCCAGCTCAGGAGGCAGTGCCTACGAGCAGTACTTC. Its protein product is CASSGGSAYEQYF.

A few counts support this clone. This sequence joins TRBV30 and TRBJ2-7; D remains ambiguous. The CDR3 sequence is 10 residues long. Germline CDR1 GTSNPN, CDR2 SVGIG (reference sequence). The V end was cut by 5 bases, the J end by 7 bases, with 9 bases between. CDR3 region: CAWGAGEQYF. The CDR3 DNA reads TGTGCCTGGGGTGCCGGGGAGCAGTACTTC. The whole variable domain, filled in from reference TRBV30 and TRBJ2-7, reads SQTIHQWPATLVQPVGSPLSLECTVEGTSNPNLYWYRQAAGRGLQLLFYSVGIGQISSEVPQNLSASRPQDRQFILSSKKLLLSDSGFYLCAWGAGEQYFGPGTRLTVT.